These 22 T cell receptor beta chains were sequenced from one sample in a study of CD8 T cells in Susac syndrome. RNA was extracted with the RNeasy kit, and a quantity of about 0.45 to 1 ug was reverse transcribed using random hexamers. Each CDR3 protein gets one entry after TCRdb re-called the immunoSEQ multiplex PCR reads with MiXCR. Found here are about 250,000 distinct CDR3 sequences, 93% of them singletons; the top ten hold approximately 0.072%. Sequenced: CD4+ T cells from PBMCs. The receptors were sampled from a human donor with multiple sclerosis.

The CDR3 DNA is TGTGCCAGTAGTATCACAGGGAAAATTAGCAATCAGCCCCAGCATTTT. Translated, it gives CASSITGKISNQPQHF. This chain connects TRBV19 to TRBJ1-5, with D perhaps TRBD1 (6 bases). Trimming took off 3 bases at V and 0 bases at J, with 12 bases between the two ends. CDR3 length equals 16 residues. Germline CDR1 is LNHDA and CDR2 is SQIVND (reference sequence). Full variable domain (outside the CDR3, taken from reference TRBV19 and TRBJ1-5): DGGITQSPKYLFRKEGQNVTLSCEQNLNHDAMYWYRQDPGQGLRLIYYSQIVNDFQKGDIAEGYSVSREKKESFPLTVTSAQKNPTAFYLCASSITGKISNQPQHFGDGTRLSIL.

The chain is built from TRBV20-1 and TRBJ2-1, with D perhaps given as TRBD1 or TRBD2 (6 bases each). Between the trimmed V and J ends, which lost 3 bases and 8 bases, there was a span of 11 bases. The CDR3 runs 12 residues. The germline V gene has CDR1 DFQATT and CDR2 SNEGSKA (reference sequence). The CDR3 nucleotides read TGCAGTGCTAGCCCCGGGGGCGATGAGCAGTTCTTC. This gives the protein CSASPGGDEQFF.

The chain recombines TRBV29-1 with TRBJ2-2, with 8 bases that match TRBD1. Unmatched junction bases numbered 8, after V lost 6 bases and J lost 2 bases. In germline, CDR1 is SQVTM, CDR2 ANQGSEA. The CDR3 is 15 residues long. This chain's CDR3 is CSVERTGINTGELFF. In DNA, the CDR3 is TGCAGCGTGGAAAGGACAGGGATCAACACCGGGGAGCTGTTTTTT.

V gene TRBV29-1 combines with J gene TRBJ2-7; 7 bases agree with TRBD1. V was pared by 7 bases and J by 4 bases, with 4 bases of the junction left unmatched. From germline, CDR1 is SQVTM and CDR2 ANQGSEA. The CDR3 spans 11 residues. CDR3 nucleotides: TGCAGCGCCGGGACAGCTTACGAGCAGTACTTC. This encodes CSAGTAYEQYF.

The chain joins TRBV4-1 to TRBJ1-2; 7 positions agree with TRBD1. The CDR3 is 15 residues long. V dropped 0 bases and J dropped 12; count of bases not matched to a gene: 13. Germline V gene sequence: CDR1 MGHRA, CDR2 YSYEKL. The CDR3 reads CASSQDTQGIRAHTF. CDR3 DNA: TGCGCCAGCAGCCAAGATACACAGGGGATCAGGGCCCACACCTTC.

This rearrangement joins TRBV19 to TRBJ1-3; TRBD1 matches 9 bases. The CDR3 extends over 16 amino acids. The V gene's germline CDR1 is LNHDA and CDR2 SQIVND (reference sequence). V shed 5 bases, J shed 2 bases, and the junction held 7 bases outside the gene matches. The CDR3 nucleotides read TGTGCCAGTAGTCCGCAACGGACAGGGGCTGGAAACACCATATATTTT. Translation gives CASSPQRTGAGNTIYF. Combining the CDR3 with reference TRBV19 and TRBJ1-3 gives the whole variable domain DGGITQSPKYLFRKEGQNVTLSCEQNLNHDAMYWYRQDPGQGLRLIYYSQIVNDFQKGDIAEGYSVSREKKESFPLTVTSAQKNPTAFYLCASSPQRTGAGNTIYFGEGSWLTVV.

The CDR3 DNA reads as TGCAGTGCTAGTAACAGCGGGGAGACAGATACGCAGTATTTT. This codes for CSASNSGETDTQYF. The gene calls are TRBV20-1 and TRBJ2-3; 7 positions match TRBD2. V lost 3 bases and J lost 3; bases outside the gene matches: 6. There are 14 residues in the CDR3. The germline V gene has CDR1 DFQATT and CDR2 SNEGSKA (reference sequence).

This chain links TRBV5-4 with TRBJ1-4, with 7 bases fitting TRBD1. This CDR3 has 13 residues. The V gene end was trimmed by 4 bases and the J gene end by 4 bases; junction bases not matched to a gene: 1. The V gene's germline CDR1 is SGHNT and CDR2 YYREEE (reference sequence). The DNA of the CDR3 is TGTGCCAGCAGCCGGGACAGTAATGAAAAACTGTTTTTT. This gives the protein CASSRDSNEKLFF. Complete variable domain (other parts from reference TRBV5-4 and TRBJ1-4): ETGVTQSPTHLIKTRGQQVTLRCSSQSGHNTVSWYQQALGQGPQFIFQYYREEENGRGNFPPRFSGLQFPNYSSELNVNALELDDSALYLCASSRDSNEKLFFGSGTQLSVL.

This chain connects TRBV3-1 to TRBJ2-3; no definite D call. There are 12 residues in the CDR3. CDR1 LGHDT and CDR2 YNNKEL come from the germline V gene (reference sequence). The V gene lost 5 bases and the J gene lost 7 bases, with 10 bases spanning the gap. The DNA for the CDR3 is TGTGCCAGCAGCTCCTCCGTGAATACGCAGTATTTT. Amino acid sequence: CASSSSVNTQYF.

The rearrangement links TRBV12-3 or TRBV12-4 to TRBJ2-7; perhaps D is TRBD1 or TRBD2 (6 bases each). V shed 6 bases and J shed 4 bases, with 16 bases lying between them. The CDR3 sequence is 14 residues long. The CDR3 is CASSTVGGGYEQYV. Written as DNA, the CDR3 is TGTGCCAGCAGCACCGTCGGGGGCGGGTACGAGCAGTACGTC.

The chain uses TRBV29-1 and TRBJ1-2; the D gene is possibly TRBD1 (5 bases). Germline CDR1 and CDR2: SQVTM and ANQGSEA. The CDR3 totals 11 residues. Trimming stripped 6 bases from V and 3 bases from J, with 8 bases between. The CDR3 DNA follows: TGCAGCGTGGGGGAGTACTATGGCTACACCTTC. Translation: CSVGEYYGYTF.

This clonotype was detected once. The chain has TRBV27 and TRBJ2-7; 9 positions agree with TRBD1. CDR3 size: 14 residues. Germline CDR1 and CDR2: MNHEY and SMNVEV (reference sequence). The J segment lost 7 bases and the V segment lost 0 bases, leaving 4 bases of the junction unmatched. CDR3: CASSLSPTGGEQYV. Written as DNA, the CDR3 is TGTGCCAGCAGTTTATCCCCGACAGGGGGAGAGCAGTACGTC.

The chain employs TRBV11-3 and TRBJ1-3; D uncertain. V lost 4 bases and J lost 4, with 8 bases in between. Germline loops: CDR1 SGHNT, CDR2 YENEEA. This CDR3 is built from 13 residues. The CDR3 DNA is TGTGCCAGCAGCTCCGGGTTGGGAAACACCATATATTTT. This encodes CASSSGLGNTIYF.

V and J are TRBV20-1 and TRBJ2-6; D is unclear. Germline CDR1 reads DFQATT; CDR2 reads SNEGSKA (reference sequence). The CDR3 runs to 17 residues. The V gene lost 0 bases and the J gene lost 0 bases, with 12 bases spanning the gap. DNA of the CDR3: TGCAGTGCTAGAGATTCGAGTCCATCCTCTGGGGCCAACGTCCTGACTTTC. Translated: CSARDSSPSSGANVLTF.

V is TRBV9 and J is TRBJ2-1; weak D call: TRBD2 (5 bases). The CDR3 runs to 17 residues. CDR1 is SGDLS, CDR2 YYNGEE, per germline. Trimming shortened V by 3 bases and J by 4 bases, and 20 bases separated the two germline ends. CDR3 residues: CASSGEFGADPYNEQFF. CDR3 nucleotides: TGTGCCAGCAGCGGAGAATTCGGAGCGGACCCTTACAATGAGCAGTTCTTC.

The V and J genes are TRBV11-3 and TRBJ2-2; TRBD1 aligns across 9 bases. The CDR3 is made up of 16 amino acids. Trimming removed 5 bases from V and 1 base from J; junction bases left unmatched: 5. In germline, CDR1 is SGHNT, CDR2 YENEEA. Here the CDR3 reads CASSPGTGWNTGELFF. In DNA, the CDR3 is TGTGCCAGCAGCCCCGGGACAGGGTGGAACACCGGGGAGCTGTTTTTT.

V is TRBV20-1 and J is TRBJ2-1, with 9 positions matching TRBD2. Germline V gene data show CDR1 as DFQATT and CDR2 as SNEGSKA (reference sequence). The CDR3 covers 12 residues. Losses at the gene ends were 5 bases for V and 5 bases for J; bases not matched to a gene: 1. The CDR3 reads CSAGTSNNEQFF. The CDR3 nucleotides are TGCAGTGCTGGGACTAGCAACAATGAGCAGTTCTTC.

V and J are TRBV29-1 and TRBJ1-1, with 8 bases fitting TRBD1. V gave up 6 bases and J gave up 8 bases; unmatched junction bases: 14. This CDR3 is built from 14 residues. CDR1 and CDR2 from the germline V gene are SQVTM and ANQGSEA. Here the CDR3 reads CSVLVGQGFPEAFF. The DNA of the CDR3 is TGCAGCGTCCTCGTCGGACAGGGATTCCCCGAAGCTTTCTTT.

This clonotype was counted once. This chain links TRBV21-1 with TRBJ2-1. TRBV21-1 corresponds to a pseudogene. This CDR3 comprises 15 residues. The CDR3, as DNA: TGTGCCAGCAGCAAAGCTCCGGCGGTGGGCAATGAGCAGTTCTTC. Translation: CASSKAPAVGNEQFF.

The CDR3 sequence is CASSGPIGRNSNQPQHF. The CDR3 DNA reads as TGTGCCAGCAGTGGACCCATTGGGCGAAATAGCAATCAGCCCCAGCATTTT. V and J are TRBV6-1 and TRBJ1-5; D unresolved. From germline, CDR1 is MNHNS and CDR2 SASEGT. V was pared by 4 bases and J by 0 bases, with 16 bases between. The CDR3 length is 17 residues.

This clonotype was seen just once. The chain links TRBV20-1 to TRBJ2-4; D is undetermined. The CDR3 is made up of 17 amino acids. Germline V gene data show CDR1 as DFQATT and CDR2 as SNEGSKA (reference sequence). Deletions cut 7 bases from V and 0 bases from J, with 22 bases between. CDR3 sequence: CSVISPTAPVAKNIQYF. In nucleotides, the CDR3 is TGCAGTGTAATTTCCCCTACTGCCCCTGTAGCCAAAAACATTCAGTACTTC.

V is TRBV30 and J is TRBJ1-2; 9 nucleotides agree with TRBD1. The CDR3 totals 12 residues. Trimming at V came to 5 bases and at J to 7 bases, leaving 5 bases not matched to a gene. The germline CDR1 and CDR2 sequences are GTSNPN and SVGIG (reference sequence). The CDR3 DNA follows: TGTGCCTGGGACCGGGACAGGGCTGGCTACACCTTC. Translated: CAWDRDRAGYTF.